Each of the 10 T cell receptor beta chains below was sequenced from the same sample in a study of T cells of healthy individuals. TCRdb re-called the 5' RACE reads through MiXCR, storing one row per CDR3 protein. The data contain 75,000 to 95,000 distinct CDR3 sequences, approximately 4.7% of them singletons. Receptors originate from a female donor in good health.

At least ten counts were recorded for this clonotype. This chain uses TRBV4-1 with TRBJ1-5, with D unresolved. The length of the CDR3 is 16 residues. Looked up from germline, CDR1 is MGHRA and CDR2 is YSYEKL. V was cut by 4 bases and J by 0 bases, with 13 bases left in between. The CDR3 region is CASSRGRAYSNQPQHF. Written as DNA, the CDR3 is TGCGCCAGCAGCCGGGGAAGGGCCTATAGCAATCAGCCCCAGCATTTT.

Points on this clonotype: A much bigger clone sits one base away, suggesting this may be a read error. The chain is built from TRBV9 and TRBJ2-1; D perhaps matches TRBD1 (6 bases). The CDR3 extends over 15 amino acids. The germline V gene encodes CDR1 SGDLS and CDR2 YYNGEE. Between the trimmed V and J ends, which lost 0 bases and 5 bases, there was a span of 12 bases. CDR3 residues: CASSVGDRWNNEQFF. DNA of the CDR3: TGTGCCAGCAGCGTAGGAGACAGGTGGAACAATGAGCAGTTCTTC.

Only a few counts were recorded for this clonotype. The rearrangement uses TRBV7-2 and TRBJ2-7, with D perhaps given as TRBD1 or TRBD2 (5 bases each). This CDR3 has 17 residues. The germline V and J ends were trimmed by 0 bases and 0 bases, with 15 bases remaining between them. Germline lookup yields CDR1 SGHTA and CDR2 FQGNSA. Here the CDR3 reads CASSLATGPMSSYEQYF. The CDR3 region has the DNA TGTGCCAGCAGCTTAGCTACGGGACCGATGAGCTCCTACGAGCAGTACTTC.

This clonotype showed up many times. The chain links TRBV20-1 to TRBJ2-7, with TRBD1 matching 9 bases. V dropped 7 bases and J dropped 3; count of bases not matched to a gene: 7. The CDR3 is 13 residues long. CDR1 is DFQATT and CDR2 is SNEGSKA in the germline V gene (reference sequence). The CDR3 bases are TGCAGTGTTCTTCCGGGACAGGGCTACGAGCAGTACTTC. Protein sequence: CSVLPGQGYEQYF.

This clonotype was seen ten or more times. The rearrangement uses TRBV10-3 and TRBJ2-7; 8 nucleotides line up with TRBD2. The trim removed 0 bases at V and 1 base at J, leaving 5 bases unmatched. The CDR3 has 16 residues. CDR1 and CDR2 (germline): ENHRY, SYGVKD. The CDR3 DNA reads as TGTGCCATCAGTGAGTCCGGCGGGGGGACTTCCTACGAGCAGTACTTC. Translating it yields CAISESGGGTSYEQYF.

This clonotype occurred a few times. The chain is built from TRBV7-9 and TRBJ1-1; D is possibly TRBD1 (5 bases). The germline gives CDR1 SEHNR, CDR2 FQNEAQ (reference sequence). The V end lost 5 bases, the J end lost 0 bases, and 16 bases lay between the germline ends. CDR3 size: 16 residues. The chain's CDR3 is CASSPYAGHMNTEAFF. Here the CDR3 DNA reads TGTGCCAGCAGCCCCTACGCAGGACACATGAACACTGAAGCTTTCTTT.

Note on this clonotype: Mismatch with germline at one junction end may stem from a read error. As DNA, the CDR3 is TGTGCCAGCAGCTTAGTTGGCAGGGCACTTCTCTTC. Amino acids: CASSLVGRALLF. The V and J genes are TRBV7-2 and TRBJ2-5; tentatively, D is TRBD1 (5 bases). CDR1 is SGHTA, CDR2 FQGNSA, per germline. The CDR3 has 12 amino acids.

This clonotype was seen repeatedly, ten times or more. The chain is built from TRBV11-2 and TRBJ2-3, with 11 bases that match TRBD2. This CDR3 contains 16 residues. Per the germline V gene, CDR1 is SGHAT and CDR2 is FQNNGV. The V segment lost 3 bases and the J segment 2 bases; nucleotides outside the gene matches: 4. The CDR3 region is CASSFRLAGPTDTQYF. The CDR3 region has the DNA TGTGCCAGCAGCTTCAGACTAGCGGGACCCACAGATACGCAGTATTTT.

The V gene is TRBV5-1, the J gene TRBJ1-1, with D hard to call. Per the germline V gene, CDR1 is SGHRS and CDR2 is YFSETQ. Trimming removed 7 bases at V and 5 bases at J, with 12 bases between. The length of the CDR3 is 12 residues. As DNA, the CDR3 is TGCGCCAGCGTCGGGAAAGCAACTGAAGCTTTCTTT. Translation gives CASVGKATEAFF.

This clonotype was detected a few times. For the CDR3, the DNA is TGCGCCAGCAGCAGGACCTTCGCCATGAACACTGAAGCTTTCTTT. It yields the protein CASSRTFAMNTEAFF. The chain links TRBV5-1 to TRBJ1-1; D remains unclear. The CDR3 totals 15 residues. Per germline, CDR1 SGHRS and CDR2 YFSETQ. The ends were cut back, 4 bases at V and 0 bases at J, with 13 bases in the middle.